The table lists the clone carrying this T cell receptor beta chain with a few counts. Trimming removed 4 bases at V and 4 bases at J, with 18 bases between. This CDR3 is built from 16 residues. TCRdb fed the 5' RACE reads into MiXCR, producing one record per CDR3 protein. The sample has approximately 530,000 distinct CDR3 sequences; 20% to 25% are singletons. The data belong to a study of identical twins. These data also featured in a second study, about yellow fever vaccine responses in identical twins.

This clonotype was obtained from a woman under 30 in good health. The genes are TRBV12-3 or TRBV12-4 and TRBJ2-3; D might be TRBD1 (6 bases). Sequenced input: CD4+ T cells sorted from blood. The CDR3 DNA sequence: TGTGCCAGCAGTTCGCCGAACAGGGCTCTCTCAGATACGCAGTATTTT. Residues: CASSSPNRALSDTQYF.